This T cell receptor beta chain was retrieved from a study of T cell repertoires in cytomegalovirus infection. Across the study: The public TCR beta signatures pointed to both CMV infection and matching HLA type.

TCRdb used MiXCR to reprocess the reads, holding one entry per CDR3 protein. The profile shows about 230,000 distinct CDR3 sequences, 5% to 8.5% of them singletons. The CDR3 runs to 21 residues. The V gene's germline CDR1 is LGHNT and CDR2 FRNRAP. J gave up 0 bases and V 6 bases, and 17 bases lay outside the gene matches. Study outcomes and limitations: Using cumulative public TCR beta family frequency, the authors identified those who carried CMV together with the relevant HLA. The study found HLA-C-restricted CMV-specific TCR beta clonotypes dominating the ex vivo response.

Many counts were recorded for this clonotype. The antigen is unknown. V gene TRBV12-5 combines with J gene TRBJ2-3; 14 nucleotides line up with TRBD2. The sequenced sample was PBMCs. The TCR comes from a human donor in good health (CMV status not recorded). Some clones in this sample may be carry-over from other donors' samples. CDR3 in DNA: TGTGCTAGTGGGTCTGTCGGCCCAGGACTAGCGGGGGGTTCTAGCACAGATACGCAGTATTTT. Translating it yields CASGSVGPGLAGGSSTDTQYF.